This T cell receptor (beta chain) comes out of a study of T cells after yellow fever vaccination. Overall study context: With SMART-Seq v4 Ultra Low Input, the fractions containing low cell numbers were prepared. Regarding the study as a whole: Reappearance after the booster was observed for most primary-vaccination clones (about 97% CD4, roughly 88% CD8). The secondary response showed a weaker magnitude and a faster peak, day 5 versus 15.

J gave up 2 bases and V 7 bases, and 8 bases lay outside the gene matches. Germline assignment: CDR1 SGHAT and CDR2 FQDESV (reference sequence). This CDR3 is built from 15 residues. This clonotype has a handful of counts. What it binds is unknown. One entry per CDR3 protein results from TCRdb running MiXCR on the 5' RACE reads. The sample carries about 340,000 distinct CDR3 sequences, 9.5% to 15% recorded once. The genes are TRBV11-1 and TRBJ2-1; TRBD1 matches at 7 bases. The material sequenced was CD4+ T cells sorted from PBMCs, taken 15 days after the yellow fever booster vaccination. The receptor was derived from a young man who received the YFV17D yellow fever vaccine. CDR3 nucleotide sequence: TGTGCCAGCACTCCGAGACAGGGTACCTACAATGAGCAGTTCTTC. This translates into CASTPRQGTYNEQFF.